This T cell receptor beta chain appears in the sequencing data of a study of T cells in Graves' hyperthyroidism and ophthalmopathy. The CDR3 covers 14 residues. Trimming cost V 4 bases and J 5 bases; bases outside gene matches: 6. Germline V gives CDR1 SEHNR, CDR2 FQNEAQ (reference sequence). TCR beta CDR3 regions were amplified from RNA. The HTBI set primed first-round TCR CDR3 RT-PCR. TCRdb re-called the multiplex PCR reads with MiXCR, one entry per CDR3 protein. The data contain more than 550,000 distinct CDR3 sequences, 17% of them singletons. This clonotype was counted at least ten times. The chain employs TRBV7-9 and TRBJ2-7, with TRBD1 matching 9 bases. Sequenced input: blood. The receptor's source is a middle-aged man with Graves' hyperthyroidism. DNA of the CDR3: TGTGCCAGCAGCTCAGGGACAGGGCGGCACGAGCAGTACTTC. Translating gives CASSSGTGRHEQYF.